These T cell receptor beta chains were read from a single sample in a study of control samples from healthy donors and cancer patients. Clones were sequenced by immunoSEQ multiplex PCR, and TCRdb holds only the in-frame ones, with some missing. The table lists 100,000 to 150,000 clones, more than 70% of them singletons, with about 3.4% in the top ten. What was sequenced was blood. The source is a man aged 50 or older in good health. Each CDR3 is given with its conserved first and last residue. Fields, in order: clone size, V gene, CDR3 length, D gene, J gene, CDR3 DNA, CDR3 protein. A D gene is named only where the DNA matches it firmly. For some rows the clone size is stated as once, few or many, or as a class when expanded; others skip it.

abundance: -
v_gene: TRBV12-3/TRBV12-4
len: 13
d_gene: -
j_gene: TRBJ1-5
CDR3nt: TGTGCCAGCAGTTTTCGCGGCAATCAGCCCCAGCATTTT
CDR3aa: CASSFRGNQPQHF

abundance: -
v_gene: TRBV12-3/TRBV12-4
len: 12
d_gene: -
j_gene: TRBJ1-1
CDR3nt: TGTGCCAGCAGTTTTAAGGGGAGTGAAGCTTTCTTT
CDR3aa: CASSFKGSEAFF

abundance: -
v_gene: TRBV5-1
len: 15
d_gene: TRBD1
j_gene: TRBJ1-5
CDR3nt: TGCGCCAGCAGCTTGGCGCCGACAGGGGGTCAGCCCCAGCATTTT
CDR3aa: CASSLAPTGGQPQHF

abundance: -
v_gene: TRBV20-1
len: 12
d_gene: -
j_gene: TRBJ2-2
CDR3nt: TGCAGTGCTAGTAGGACGACCGGGGAGCTGTTTTTT
CDR3aa: CSASRTTGELFF

abundance: once
v_gene: TRBV11-1
len: 15
d_gene: -
j_gene: TRBJ2-1
CDR3nt: TGTGCCAGCAGCTTAACGGGTCAGGGAAACAATGAGCAGTTCTTC
CDR3aa: CASSLTGQGNNEQFF

abundance: -
v_gene: TRBV4-1
len: 12
d_gene: -
j_gene: TRBJ2-7
CDR3nt: TGCGCCAGCAGCCAATCACAAAACGAGCAGTACTTC
CDR3aa: CASSQSQNEQYF

abundance: -
v_gene: TRBV9
len: 17
d_gene: TRBD2
j_gene: TRBJ2-1
CDR3nt: TGTGCCAGCAGCACCGGGACTAGCGGGGGGGCCTACAATGAGCAGTTCTTC
CDR3aa: CASSTGTSGGAYNEQFF

abundance: -
v_gene: TRBV5-6
len: 15
d_gene: TRBD2
j_gene: TRBJ2-1
CDR3nt: TGTGCCAGCAGCTTGCCCAGCGGGGGGATGTATGAGCAGTTCTTC
CDR3aa: CASSLPSGGMYEQFF

abundance: -
v_gene: TRBV4-1
len: 21
d_gene: TRBD2
j_gene: TRBJ2-1
CDR3nt: TGCGCCAGCAGCCAAGCAGCCCGCGGGACTAGCTTTTGGATGGGGGGCCATGAGCAGTTCTTC
CDR3aa: CASSQAARGTSFWMGGHEQFF

abundance: -
v_gene: TRBV9
len: 16
d_gene: -
j_gene: TRBJ1-6
CDR3nt: TGTGCCAGCAGCGCCTCCTTAGACAGCCTTAATTCACCCCTCCACTTT
CDR3aa: CASSASLDSLNSPLHF

abundance: -
v_gene: TRBV24-1
len: 12
d_gene: -
j_gene: TRBJ2-7
CDR3nt: TGTGCCACCAGTGGTGCGGGCTACGAGCAGTACTTC
CDR3aa: CATSGAGYEQYF

abundance: -
v_gene: TRBV5-4
len: 14
d_gene: -
j_gene: TRBJ2-5
CDR3nt: TGTGCCAGCAGCTGGGACACAAACCAAGAGACCCAGTACTTC
CDR3aa: CASSWDTNQETQYF

abundance: -
v_gene: TRBV7-2
len: 13
d_gene: -
j_gene: TRBJ1-2
CDR3nt: TGTGCCAGCAGCTTAGGACAGAACTATGGCTACACCTTC
CDR3aa: CASSLGQNYGYTF

abundance: -
v_gene: TRBV5-1
len: 15
d_gene: -
j_gene: TRBJ1-1
CDR3nt: TGCGCCAGCAGCTTGGGGCAACTGCGGGATAAGAAAGCTTTCTTT
CDR3aa: CASSLGQLRDKKAFF

abundance: -
v_gene: TRBV12-1
len: 13
d_gene: -
j_gene: TRBJ2-7
CDR3nt: TGTGCCAGCAGCTTTCCTAGTTCCTACGAGCAGTACTTC
CDR3aa: CASSFPSSYEQYF

abundance: once
v_gene: TRBV5-6
len: 16
d_gene: -
j_gene: TRBJ1-2
CDR3nt: TGTGCCAGCAGCTTGGTACAGGCTATGGCTATTAATGGCTACACCTTC
CDR3aa: CASSLVQAMAINGYTF

abundance: -
v_gene: TRBV5-1
len: 13
d_gene: -
j_gene: TRBJ1-3
CDR3nt: TGCGCCAGCAGTTGGGACCCTGGTGACACCATATATTTT
CDR3aa: CASSWDPGDTIYF

abundance: -
v_gene: TRBV28
len: 19
d_gene: -
j_gene: TRBJ1-4
CDR3nt: TGTGCCAGCAGTTTACACGGACCCGAACCCGCGGTGACTAATGAAAAACTGTTTTTT
CDR3aa: CASSLHGPEPAVTNEKLFF